This entry concerns a single T cell receptor beta chain. The data derive from a study of blood T cell repertoires in COVID-19. Looking at the study overall: Samples representing acute and convalescent COVID-19 were sourced from the United States, Italy and Spain. In each case, the material was cDNA or gDNA derived from T cells, B-cell-depleted T cells, or PBMCs.

Per the original methods: Reference gene primers were amplified, and this amplification served to estimate nucleated cell counts. TCRdb's table, derived via immunoSEQ multiplex PCR, lists solely in-frame clones and lacks some. Clone size and the V and J calls come from that table; the DNA yielded D and trimming. The sample consists of about 140,000 clones, more than 75% of them appearing once. The V end lost 2 bases, the J end lost 0 bases, and 13 bases lay between the germline ends. Per the germline V gene, CDR1 is LGHNA and CDR2 is YSLEER. CDR3 length equals 16 residues. The specimen sequenced was peripheral blood. This rearrangement joins TRBV4-3 to TRBJ1-1, with D maybe TRBD1 (6 bases). This receptor was obtained from an older man with acute or convalescent COVID-19. The CDR3 sequence is CASSQIPGQMNTEAFF. The CDR3 DNA reads TGCGCCAGCAGCCAAATCCCGGGACAAATGAACACTGAAGCTTTCTTT.